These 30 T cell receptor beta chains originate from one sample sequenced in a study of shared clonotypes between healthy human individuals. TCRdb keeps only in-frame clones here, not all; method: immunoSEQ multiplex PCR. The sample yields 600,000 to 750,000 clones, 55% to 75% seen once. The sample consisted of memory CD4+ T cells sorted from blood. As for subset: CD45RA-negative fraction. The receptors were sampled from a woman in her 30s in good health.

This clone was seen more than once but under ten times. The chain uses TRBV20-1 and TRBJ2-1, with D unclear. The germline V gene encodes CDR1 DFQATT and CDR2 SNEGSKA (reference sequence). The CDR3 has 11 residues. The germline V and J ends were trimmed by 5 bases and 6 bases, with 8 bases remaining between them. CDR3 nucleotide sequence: TGCAGTGCTCTTGGATTCAATGAGCAGTTCTTC. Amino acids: CSALGFNEQFF.

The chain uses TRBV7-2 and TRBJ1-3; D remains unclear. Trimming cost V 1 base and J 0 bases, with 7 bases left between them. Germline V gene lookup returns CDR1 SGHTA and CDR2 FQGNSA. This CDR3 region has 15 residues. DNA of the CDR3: TGTGCCAGCAGCTTAGACAGCGGCTCTGGAAACACCATATATTTT. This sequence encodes CASSLDSGSGNTIYF.

CDR3 bases: TGTGCCAGCAGCTCTACCGGGATGGACAATGAAAAACTGTTTTTT. Its translation is CASSSTGMDNEKLFF. V usage is TRBV28 and J usage is TRBJ1-4; D is unclear. V dropped 6 bases and J dropped 5 bases, with 16 bases sitting between them. The CDR3 totals 15 residues. Germline V lookup: CDR1 MDHEN, CDR2 SYDVKM.

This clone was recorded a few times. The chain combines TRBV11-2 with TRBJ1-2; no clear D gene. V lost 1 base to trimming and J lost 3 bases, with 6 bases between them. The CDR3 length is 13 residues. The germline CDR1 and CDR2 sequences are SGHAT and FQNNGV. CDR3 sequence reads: CASSLGSDYGYTF. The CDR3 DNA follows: TGTGCCAGCAGCTTAGGGAGCGACTATGGCTACACCTTC. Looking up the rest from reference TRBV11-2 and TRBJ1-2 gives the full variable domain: EAGVAQSPRYKIIEKRQSVAFWCNPISGHATLYWYQQILGQGPKLLIQFQNNGVVDDSQLPKDRFSAERLKGVDSTLKIQPAKLEDSAVYLCASSLGSDYGYTFGSGTRLTVV.

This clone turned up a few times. CDR3 in amino acids: CASSYQSYEQYF. CDR3 sequence (DNA): TGTGCCAGCAGTTATCAATCCTACGAGCAGTACTTC. The chain links TRBV25-1 to TRBJ2-7; no clear D gene. Trimming left V 5 bases short and J 1 base short, with 6 bases between. Germline CDR1 is MGHDK and CDR2 is SYGVNS. The CDR3 covers 12 residues.

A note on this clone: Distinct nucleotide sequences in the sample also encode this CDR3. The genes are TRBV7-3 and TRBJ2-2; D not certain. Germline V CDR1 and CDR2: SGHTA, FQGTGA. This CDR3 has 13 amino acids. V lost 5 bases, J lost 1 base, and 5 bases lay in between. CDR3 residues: CASSPRNTGELFF. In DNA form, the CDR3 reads TGTGCCAGCAGCCCCCGGAACACCGGGGAGCTGTTTTTT.

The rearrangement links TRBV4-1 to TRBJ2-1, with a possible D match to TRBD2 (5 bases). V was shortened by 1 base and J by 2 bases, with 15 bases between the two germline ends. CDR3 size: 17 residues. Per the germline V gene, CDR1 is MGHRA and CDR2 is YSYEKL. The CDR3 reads CASSQGPSGPTYNEQFF. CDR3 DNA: TGCGCCAGCAGCCAAGGTCCAAGCGGACCAACCTACAATGAGCAGTTCTTC.

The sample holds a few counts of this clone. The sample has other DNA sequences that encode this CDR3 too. The DNA of the CDR3 is TGTGCCAGCAGTGAGAGGGGCAGCAACTATGGCTACACCTTC. Encoded protein: CASSERGSNYGYTF. J is TRBJ1-2 and V is TRBV2; possibly TRBD1 for D (5 bases). Germline V CDR1 and CDR2: SNHLY, FYNNEI. The CDR3 contains 14 residues. The V gene lost 3 bases and the J gene lost 2 bases, with 10 bases spanning the gap.

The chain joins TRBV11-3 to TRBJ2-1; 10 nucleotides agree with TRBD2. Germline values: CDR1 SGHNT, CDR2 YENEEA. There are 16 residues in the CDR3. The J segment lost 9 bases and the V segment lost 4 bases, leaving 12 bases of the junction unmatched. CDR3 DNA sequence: TGTGCCAGCAGCTCCCCCCTAGCGGGAGAGCAGGCTGAGCAGTTCTTC. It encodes CASSSPLAGEQAEQFF.

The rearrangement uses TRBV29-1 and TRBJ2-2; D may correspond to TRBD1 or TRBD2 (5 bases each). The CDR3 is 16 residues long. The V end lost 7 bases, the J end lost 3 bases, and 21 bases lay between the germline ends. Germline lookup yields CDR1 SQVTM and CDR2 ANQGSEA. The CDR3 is CSAAVNVGVDTGELFF. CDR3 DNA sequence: TGCAGCGCGGCAGTTAACGTGGGGGTCGACACCGGGGAGCTGTTTTTT.

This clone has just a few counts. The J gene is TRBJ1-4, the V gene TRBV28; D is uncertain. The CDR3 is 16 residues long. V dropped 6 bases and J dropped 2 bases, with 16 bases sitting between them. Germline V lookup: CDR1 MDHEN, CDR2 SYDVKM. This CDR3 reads CASSTTAPATNEKLFF. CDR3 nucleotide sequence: TGTGCCAGCAGCACAACAGCCCCGGCCACTAATGAAAAACTGTTTTTT. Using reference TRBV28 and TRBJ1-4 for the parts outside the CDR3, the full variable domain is DVKVTQSSRYLVKRTGEKVFLECVQDMDHENMFWYRQDPGLGLRLIYFSYDVKMKEKGDIPEGYSVSREKKERFSLILESASTNQTSMYLCASSTTAPATNEKLFFGSGTQLSVL.

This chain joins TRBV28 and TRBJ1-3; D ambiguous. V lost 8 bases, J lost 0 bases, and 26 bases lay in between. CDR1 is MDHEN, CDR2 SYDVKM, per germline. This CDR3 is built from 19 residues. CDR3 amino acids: CASSTARAGGKHSGNTIYF. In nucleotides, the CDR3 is TGTGCCAGCTCGACCGCTAGGGCGGGAGGGAAGCACTCTGGAAACACCATATATTTT.

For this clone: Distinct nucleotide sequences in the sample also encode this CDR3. The chain's CDR3 is CASSRTGGLQETQYF. CDR3 nucleotides: TGCGCCAGCAGCCGCACAGGGGGCCTACAAGAGACCCAGTACTTC. This chain uses TRBV5-1 with TRBJ2-5, with TRBD1 identical over 9 bases. J gave up 2 bases and V 4 bases, and 6 bases lay outside the gene matches. Germline CDR1 and CDR2: SGHRS and YFSETQ. The CDR3 totals 15 residues.

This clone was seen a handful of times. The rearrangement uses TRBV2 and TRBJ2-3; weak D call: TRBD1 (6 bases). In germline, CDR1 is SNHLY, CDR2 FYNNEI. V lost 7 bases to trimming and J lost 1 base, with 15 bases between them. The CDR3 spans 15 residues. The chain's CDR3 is CASTRGRVGTDTQYF. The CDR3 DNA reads TGTGCCAGCACCAGGGGCCGGGTGGGCACAGATACGCAGTATTTT.

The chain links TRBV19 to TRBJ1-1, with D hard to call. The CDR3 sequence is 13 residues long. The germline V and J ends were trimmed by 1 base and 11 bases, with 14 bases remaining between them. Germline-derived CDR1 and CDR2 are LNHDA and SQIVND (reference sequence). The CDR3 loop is CASSIVASGGAFF. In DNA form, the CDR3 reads TGTGCCAGTAGTATAGTAGCCAGCGGTGGGGCTTTCTTT.

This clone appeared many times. The CDR3 spells CASSSPREEQYF. CDR3 DNA sequence: TGCGCCAGCAGCTCCCCCCGTGAGGAGCAGTACTTC. The chain recombines TRBV5-1 with TRBJ2-7; D gene uncertain. Trimming stripped 3 bases from V and 7 bases from J, with 11 bases between. The germline V gene encodes CDR1 SGHRS and CDR2 YFSETQ. This CDR3 is built from 12 residues. The full variable domain, with the rest looked up from reference TRBV5-1 and TRBJ2-7, is KAGVTQTPRYLIKTRGQQVTLSCSPISGHRSVSWYQQTPGQGLQFLFEYFSETQRNKGNFPGRFSGRQFSNSRSEMNVSTLELGDSALYLCASSSPREEQYFGPGTRLTVT.

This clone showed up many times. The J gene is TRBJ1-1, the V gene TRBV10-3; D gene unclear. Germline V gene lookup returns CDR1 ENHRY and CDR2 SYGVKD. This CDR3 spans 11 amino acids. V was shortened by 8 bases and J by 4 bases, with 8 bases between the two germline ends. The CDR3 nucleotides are TGTGCCATCCGGGCAACCACTGAAGCTTTCTTT. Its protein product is CAIRATTEAFF.

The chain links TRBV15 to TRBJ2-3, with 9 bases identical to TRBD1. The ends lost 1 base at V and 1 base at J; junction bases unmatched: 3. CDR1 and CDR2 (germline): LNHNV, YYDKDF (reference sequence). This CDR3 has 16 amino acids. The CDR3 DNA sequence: TGTGCCACCAGCAGAGTGGGACAGGGTGGCACAGATACGCAGTATTTT. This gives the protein CATSRVGQGGTDTQYF.

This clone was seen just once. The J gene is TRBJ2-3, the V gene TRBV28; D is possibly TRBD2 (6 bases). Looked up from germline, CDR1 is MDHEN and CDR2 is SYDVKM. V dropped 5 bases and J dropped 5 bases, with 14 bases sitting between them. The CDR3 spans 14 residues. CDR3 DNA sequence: TGTGCCAGCAGTGTTAGGAGGGCTCAAGATACGCAGTATTTT. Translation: CASSVRRAQDTQYF.

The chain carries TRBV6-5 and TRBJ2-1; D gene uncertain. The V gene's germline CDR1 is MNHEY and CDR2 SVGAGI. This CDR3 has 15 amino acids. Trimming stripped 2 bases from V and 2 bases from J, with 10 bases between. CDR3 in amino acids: CASSYTGLAYNEQFF. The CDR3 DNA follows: TGTGCCAGCAGTTACACCGGTCTAGCCTACAATGAGCAGTTCTTC.

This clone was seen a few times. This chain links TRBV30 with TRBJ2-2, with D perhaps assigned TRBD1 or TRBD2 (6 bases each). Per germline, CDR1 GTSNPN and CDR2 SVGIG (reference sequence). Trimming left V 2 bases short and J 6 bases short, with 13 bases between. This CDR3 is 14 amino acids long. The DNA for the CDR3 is TGTGCCTGGAGTTTAGAGGGGGGATCCGGGGAGCTGTTTTTT. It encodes CAWSLEGGSGELFF.

In DNA form, the CDR3 reads TGTGCCAGCAGTTTTTCCGGGGCCCACAATCAGCCCCAGCATTTT. Protein: CASSFSGAHNQPQHF. V usage is TRBV27 and J usage is TRBJ1-5; weak D call: TRBD1 (5 bases). Trimming pared 3 bases from V and 3 bases from J, leaving 12 bases between. Germline values: CDR1 MNHEY, CDR2 SMNVEV (reference sequence). This CDR3 contains 15 residues.

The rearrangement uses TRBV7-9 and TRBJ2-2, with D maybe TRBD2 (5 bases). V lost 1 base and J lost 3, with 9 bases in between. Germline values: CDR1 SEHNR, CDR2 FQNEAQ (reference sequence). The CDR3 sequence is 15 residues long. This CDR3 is CASSLVLGDTGELFF. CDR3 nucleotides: TGTGCCAGCAGCTTAGTACTAGGTGACACCGGGGAGCTGTTTTTT.

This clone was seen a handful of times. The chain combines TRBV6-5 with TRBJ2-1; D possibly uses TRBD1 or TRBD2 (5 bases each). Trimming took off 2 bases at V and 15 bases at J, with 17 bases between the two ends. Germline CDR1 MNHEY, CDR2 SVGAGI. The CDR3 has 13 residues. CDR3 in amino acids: CASSYRDPVLWFF. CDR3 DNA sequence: TGTGCCAGCAGTTACAGGGACCCGGTACTCTGGTTCTTC.

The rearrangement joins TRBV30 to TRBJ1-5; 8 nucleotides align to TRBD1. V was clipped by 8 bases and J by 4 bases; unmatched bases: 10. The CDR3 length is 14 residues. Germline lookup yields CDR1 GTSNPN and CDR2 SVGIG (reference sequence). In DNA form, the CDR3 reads TGTGCCATAAGGCGGGACAGGAAAAATCAGCCCCAGCATTTT. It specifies CAIRRDRKNQPQHF.

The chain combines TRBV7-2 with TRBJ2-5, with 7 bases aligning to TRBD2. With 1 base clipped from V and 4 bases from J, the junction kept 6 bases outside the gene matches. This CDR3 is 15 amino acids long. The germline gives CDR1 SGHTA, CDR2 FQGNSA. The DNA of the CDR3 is TGTGCCAGCAGCTTAGTTGCGGGAGAAGGAGAGACCCAGTACTTC. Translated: CASSLVAGEGETQYF.

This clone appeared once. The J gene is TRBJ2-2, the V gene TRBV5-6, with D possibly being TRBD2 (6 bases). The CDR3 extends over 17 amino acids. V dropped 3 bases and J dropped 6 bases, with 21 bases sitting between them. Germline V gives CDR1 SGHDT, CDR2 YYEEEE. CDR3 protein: CASSSLPGGIYPGELFF. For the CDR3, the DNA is TGTGCCAGCAGCTCCCTCCCGGGCGGGATCTATCCCGGGGAGCTGTTTTTT.

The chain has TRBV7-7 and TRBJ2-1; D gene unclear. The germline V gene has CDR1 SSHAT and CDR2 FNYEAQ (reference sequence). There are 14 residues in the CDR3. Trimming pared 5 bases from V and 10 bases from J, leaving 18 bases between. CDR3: CASSPDPRAVEQFF. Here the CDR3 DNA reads TGTGCCAGCAGCCCCGACCCAAGGGCAGTAGAGCAGTTCTTC.

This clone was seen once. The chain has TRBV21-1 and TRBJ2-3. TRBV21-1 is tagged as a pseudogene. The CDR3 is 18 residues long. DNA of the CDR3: TGTGCCAGCAGGTCCCGTATCGGGGCTTCAACTTTCACAGATACGCAGTATTTT. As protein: CASRSRIGASTFTDTQYF.

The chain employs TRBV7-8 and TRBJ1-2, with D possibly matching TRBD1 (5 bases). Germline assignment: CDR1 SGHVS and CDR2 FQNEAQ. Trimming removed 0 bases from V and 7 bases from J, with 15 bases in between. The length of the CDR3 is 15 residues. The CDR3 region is CASSLATAGQGGYTF. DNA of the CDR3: TGTGCCAGCAGCTTAGCTACGGCAGGGCAGGGTGGCTACACCTTC. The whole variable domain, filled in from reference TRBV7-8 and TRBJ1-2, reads GAGVSQSPRYKVAKRGQDVALRCDPISGHVSLFWYQQALGQGPEFLTYFQNEAQLDKSGLPSDRFFAERPEGSVSTLKIQRTQQEDSAVYLCASSLATAGQGGYTFGSGTRLTVV.